This record concerns one T cell receptor (beta chain) sequence. Its antigen remains unknown. V lost 2 bases and J 0 bases, leaving 4 bases between the germline ends. CDR3 length: 13 amino acids. Germline CDR1 SEHNR, CDR2 FQNEAQ (reference sequence). These data come from a study of siplizumab effects on memory and regulatory T cells. The study, taken as a whole, reports: Siplizumab significantly decreased alloreactive sequences from unstimulated CD4+ memory cells. Naive T cells appeared more varied than memory cells and looked like key alloresponse contributors. Left unconfirmed was the suppressive function of proliferating Tregs from siplizumab cultures.

Assay: immunoSEQ multiplex PCR; the TCRdb copy retains only in-frame clones and omits some. Seen here are about 120,000 clones, roughly 94% observed once, and the top ten hold around 1.7%. The chain has TRBV7-9 and TRBJ1-1, with D uncertain. Sequenced input: non-Treg CD4+ T cells sorted from blood. This clonotype originated in a human donor in good health. The CDR3 DNA reads TGTGCCAGCAGCTTATCCATGAACACTGAAGCTTTCTTT. It translates to CASSLSMNTEAFF.